The 17 T cell receptor beta chains below were found in one sample sequenced in a study of cytomegalovirus exposure and HLA in healthy donors. The PCR made use of 60 Vbeta and 13 Jbeta primers. Clones were sequenced by immunoSEQ multiplex PCR, and TCRdb holds only the in-frame ones, with some missing. This sample has 95,000 to 100,000 clones; roughly 76% occur once, and the top ten carry about 2%. The sequenced material came from PBMCs. The receptors come from a man aged 35 to 55 in good health and CMV-seronegative.

J is TRBJ1-1 and V is TRBV19, with no clear D. V lost 4 bases and J lost 2, with 8 bases in between. CDR1 is LNHDA, CDR2 SQIVND, per germline (reference sequence). This CDR3 spans 13 amino acids. CDR3 DNA sequence: TGTGCCAGTAGTACCGCAGGAAACACTGAAGCTTTCTTT. It codes for CASSTAGNTEAFF.

This chain joins TRBV15 and TRBJ2-7, with TRBD1 matching 7 bases. The germline CDR1 and CDR2 sequences are LNHNV and YYDKDF (reference sequence). Trimming cost V 3 bases and J 3 bases; bases outside gene matches: 5. The CDR3 is 14 residues long. The CDR3 spells CATSSRTGVYEQYF. The CDR3 nucleotides are TGTGCCACCAGCAGTAGGACAGGCGTCTACGAGCAGTACTTC.

J is TRBJ2-7 and V is TRBV6-6, with D perhaps TRBD2 (7 bases). Germline assignment: CDR1 MNHNY and CDR2 SVGAGI (reference sequence). V lost 6 bases and J 5 bases, leaving 20 bases between the germline ends. The CDR3 has 15 amino acids. This chain's CDR3 is CASSLRTGGFDEQYF. In DNA form, the CDR3 reads TGTGCCAGCAGCCTCAGAACGGGGGGCTTCGACGAGCAGTACTTC.

CDR3 protein: CASSSVMRTSGSPYEQYF. For the CDR3, the DNA is TGTGCCAGCAGTAGTGTTATGAGGACTAGCGGGTCACCCTACGAGCAGTACTTC. The chain employs TRBV27 and TRBJ2-7; 11 positions match TRBD2. The J segment lost 2 bases and the V segment lost 5 bases, leaving 14 bases of the junction unmatched. Germline lookup yields CDR1 MNHEY and CDR2 SMNVEV (reference sequence). This CDR3 region has 18 residues.

The rearrangement links TRBV2 to TRBJ2-5; D is possibly TRBD2 (5 bases). The V end was cut by 6 bases, the J end by 5 bases, with 13 bases between. The CDR3 has 13 residues. The V gene's germline CDR1 is SNHLY and CDR2 FYNNEI. The CDR3 DNA is TGTGCCAGCAGACCCGACTACTCTGAGACCCAGTACTTC. Protein sequence: CASRPDYSETQYF.

In its sample, this clone was seen a few times. Mismatch with germline at one junction end may stem from a read error. The rearrangement links TRBV7-9 to TRBJ1-4; tentative D call: TRBD1 (5 bases). Germline-derived CDR1 and CDR2 are SEHNR and FQNEAQ (reference sequence). This CDR3 is 14 amino acids long. Here the CDR3 DNA reads TGTTCCAGCAGCCACACGGGGGGTGGGGAAAAACTGTTTTTT. Translating it yields CSSSHTGGGEKLFF.

This sequence joins TRBV6-5 and TRBJ1-1, with D uncertain. CDR3 length: 13 residues. The V end was cut by 4 bases, the J end by 4 bases, with 10 bases between. Germline V lookup: CDR1 MNHEY, CDR2 SVGAGI. The CDR3 region has the DNA TGTGCCAGCAGTTTAGATGATGCCACTGAAGCTTTCTTT. This translates into CASSLDDATEAFF.

This clone was counted a single time. This chain uses TRBV7-2 with TRBJ1-1, with D unclear. The germline V gene encodes CDR1 SGHTA and CDR2 FQGNSA. This CDR3 comprises 17 residues. Trimming removed 2 bases at V and 2 bases at J, with 18 bases between. As DNA, the CDR3 is TGTGCCAGCAGCTTATCTCCAGCTCCGAGGCCCAACACTGAAGCTTTCTTT. This translates into CASSLSPAPRPNTEAFF.

The rearrangement uses TRBV9 and TRBJ2-7; the D gene is possibly TRBD1 (6 bases). The germline CDR1 and CDR2 sequences are SGDLS and YYNGEE. CDR3 size: 14 residues. V was cut by 6 bases and J by 4 bases, with 17 bases left in between. The CDR3 here is CASNPGTIGYEQYF. The CDR3 nucleotides read TGTGCCAGCAACCCCGGGACAATTGGGTACGAGCAGTACTTC.

V gene TRBV9 combines with J gene TRBJ2-1; 9 positions match TRBD2. CDR1 is SGDLS and CDR2 is YYNGEE in the germline V gene. This CDR3 region has 16 residues. The junction had 4 bases not matched to a gene; V was cut back by 0 bases and J by 3 bases. CDR3 bases: TGTGCCAGCAGCGTAGTCGGGACTAGCAGCTACAATGAGCAGTTCTTC. Protein product: CASSVVGTSSYNEQFF.

The genes are TRBV19 and TRBJ1-1; D may be TRBD1 (5 bases). Between the trimmed V and J ends, which lost 6 bases and 5 bases, there was a span of 10 bases. Germline V lookup: CDR1 LNHDA, CDR2 SQIVND (reference sequence). CDR3 size: 12 residues. CDR3 nucleotide sequence: TGTGCCAGTAGCCCTGGGGCTACTGAAGCTTTCTTT. Protein: CASSPGATEAFF.

This clone was seen a single time. The rearrangement uses TRBV6-1 and TRBJ1-1; D remains ambiguous. This CDR3 spans 15 amino acids. Looked up from germline, CDR1 is MNHNS and CDR2 is SASEGT. Deletions cut 0 bases from V and 0 bases from J, with 8 bases between. CDR3 DNA sequence: TGTGCCAGCAGTGAAGCGCGGGAGATGAACACTGAAGCTTTCTTT. It is translated as CASSEAREMNTEAFF.

V gene TRBV2 combines with J gene TRBJ2-7; TRBD1 agrees at 7 bases. The length of the CDR3 is 14 residues. With 8 bases clipped from V and 1 base from J, the junction kept 8 bases outside the gene matches. The germline CDR1 and CDR2 sequences are SNHLY and FYNNEI. Here the CDR3 reads CASRPGTASYEQYF. In DNA form, the CDR3 reads TGTGCCAGCCGGCCCGGGACAGCATCCTACGAGCAGTACTTC.

The rearrangement links TRBV30 to TRBJ2-7; 9 bases fit TRBD2. The germline CDR1 and CDR2 sequences are GTSNPN and SVGIG (reference sequence). The CDR3 covers 14 residues. Trimming removed 2 bases from V and 2 bases from J; junction bases left unmatched: 4. The DNA for the CDR3 is TGTGCCTGGAGTCCTAGCGGGACAACCTACGAGCAGTACTTC. This gives the protein CAWSPSGTTYEQYF.

About this clone itself: One end of the junction does not line up with germline, which may come from a read error. This chain joins TRBV7-2 and TRBJ2-7, with D maybe TRBD2 (5 bases). CDR3 length: 13 residues. Germline loops: CDR1 SGHTA, CDR2 FQGNSA. The chain's CDR3 is CASGLVREYEQYF. CDR3 nucleotides: TGTGCCAGCGGCTTAGTACGGGAATACGAGCAGTACTTC.

V and J are TRBV7-6 and TRBJ2-6; tentatively, D is TRBD1 (5 bases). Germline lookup yields CDR1 SGHVS and CDR2 FNYEAQ. The length of the CDR3 is 15 residues. V was shortened by 6 bases and J by 4 bases, with 13 bases between the two germline ends. The CDR3 bases are TGTGCCAGCAGTTCTGGGGCCTCAGGGGCCAACGTCCTGACTTTC. Its translation is CASSSGASGANVLTF.

The V gene is TRBV5-4, the J gene TRBJ2-5; the match to TRBD2 covers 8 bases. This CDR3 is 14 amino acids long. V trimming: 5 bases; J trimming: 2 bases; junction bases outside the gene matches: 5. The V gene's germline CDR1 is SGHNT and CDR2 YYREEE (reference sequence). The CDR3 coding sequence is TGTGCCAGCAGTCGGGGGGGTCGTCAAGAGACCCAGTACTTC. Its protein product is CASSRGGRQETQYF.